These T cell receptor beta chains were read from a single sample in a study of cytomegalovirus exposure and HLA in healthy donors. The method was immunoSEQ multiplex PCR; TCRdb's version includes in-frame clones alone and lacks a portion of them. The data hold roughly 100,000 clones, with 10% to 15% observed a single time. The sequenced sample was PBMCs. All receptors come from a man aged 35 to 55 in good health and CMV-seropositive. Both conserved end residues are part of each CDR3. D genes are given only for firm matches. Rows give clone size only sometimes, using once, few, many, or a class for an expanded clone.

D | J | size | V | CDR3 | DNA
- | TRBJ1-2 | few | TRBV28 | CASSLRGNYGYTF | TGTGCCAGCAGTCTTAGGGGTAACTATGGCTACACCTTC
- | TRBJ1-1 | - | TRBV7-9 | CASSLSVGLNTEAFF | TGTGCCAGCAGCTTAAGTGTTGGGCTGAACACTGAAGCTTTCTTT
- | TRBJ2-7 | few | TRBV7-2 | CASSFSESSYEQYF | TGTGCCAGCAGCTTCAGCGAGAGCTCCTACGAGCAGTACTTC
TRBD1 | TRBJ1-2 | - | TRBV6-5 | CASSRGAGGYTF | TGTGCCAGCTCCAGGGGGGCGGGTGGCTACACCTTC
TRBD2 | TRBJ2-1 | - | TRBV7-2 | CASSSRLAGGNEQFF | TGTGCCAGCAGCTCCAGACTAGCGGGAGGCAATGAGCAGTTCTTC
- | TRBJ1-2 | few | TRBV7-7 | CASSLDRRRLYGYTF | TGTGCTAGCAGCTTAGACCGACGGAGACTTTATGGCTACACCTTC
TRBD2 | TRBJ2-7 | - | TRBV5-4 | CAIPHPGLDYEQYF | TGTGCCATCCCCCACCCGGGACTAGACTACGAGCAGTACTTC
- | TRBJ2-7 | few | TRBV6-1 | CASSGGLTQYF | TGTGCCAGCAGTGGGGGACTTACGCAGTACTTC
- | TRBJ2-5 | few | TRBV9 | CASSVGSETARETQYF | TGTGCCAGCAGCGTAGGATCCGAGACAGCACGCGAGACCCAGTACTTC
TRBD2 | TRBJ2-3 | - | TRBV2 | CASSERELAGFRDTQYF | TGTGCCAGCAGTGAACGGGAACTAGCGGGCTTTCGGGATACGCAGTATTTT
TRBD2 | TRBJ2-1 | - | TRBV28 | CASGLSGLAGDHEQFF | TGTGCCAGCGGTTTGTCCGGACTAGCGGGAGACCATGAGCAGTTCTTC
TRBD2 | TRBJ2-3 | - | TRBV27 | CASLAGVTDTQYF | TGTGCCAGCTTAGCGGGAGTCACAGATACGCAGTATTTT
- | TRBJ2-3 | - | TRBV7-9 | CASSSLDTQYF | TGTGCCAGCAGCTCGTTAGATACGCAGTATTTT
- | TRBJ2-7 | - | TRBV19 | CASSLQGDEQYF | TGTGCCAGTAGTTTACAGGGAGACGAGCAGTACTTC
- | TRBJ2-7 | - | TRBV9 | CASSGGTASCEQYF | TGTGCCAGCAGCGGCGGGACAGCGAGCTGCGAGCAGTACTTC
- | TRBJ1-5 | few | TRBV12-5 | CASGLGRTEQPQHF | TGTGCTAGTGGTTTGGGCCGGACAGAACAGCCCCAGCATTTT
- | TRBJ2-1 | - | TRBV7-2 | CASRFSGQVYNEQFF | TGTGCCAGCAGATTTAGCGGCCAAGTGTACAATGAGCAGTTCTTC
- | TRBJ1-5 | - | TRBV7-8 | CASSPGVASNQPQHF | TGTGCCAGCAGCCCCGGGGTGGCTAGCAATCAGCCCCAGCATTTT
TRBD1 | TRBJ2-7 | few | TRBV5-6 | CASSPDRGIHEQYF | TGTGCCAGCAGCCCGGACAGGGGGATCCACGAGCAGTACTTC
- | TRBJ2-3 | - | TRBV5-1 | CASSLSSYRSTDTQYF | TGCGCCAGCAGCTTGTCCTCGTACAGGTCCACAGATACGCAGTATTTT
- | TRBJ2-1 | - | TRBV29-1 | CSVASGAGGDEQFF | TGCAGCGTTGCGTCCGGGGCTGGGGGCGATGAGCAGTTCTTC
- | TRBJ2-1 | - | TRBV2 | CASSGGTTLRGNEQFF | TGTGCCAGCAGTGGAGGAACGACCCTCAGGGGCAATGAGCAGTTCTTC
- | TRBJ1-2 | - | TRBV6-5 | CASQDQGGYSGYTF | TGTGCCTCCCAAGATCAGGGTGGCTACTCAGGCTACACCTTC
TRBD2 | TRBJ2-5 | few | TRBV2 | CASAPGLAQETQYF | TGTGCCAGCGCCCCCGGACTAGCCCAAGAGACCCAGTACTTC
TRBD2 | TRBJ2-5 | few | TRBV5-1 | CASSGGLATLLETQYF | TGCGCCAGCAGCGGGGGACTAGCGACACTGTTGGAGACCCAGTACTTC
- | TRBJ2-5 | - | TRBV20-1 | CSARQETQYF | TGCAGTGCTCGACAGGAGACCCAGTACTTC
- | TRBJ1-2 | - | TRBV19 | CASSGPTSKRGYTF | TGTGCCAGTAGTGGGCCCACCTCTAAGAGAGGCTACACCTTC
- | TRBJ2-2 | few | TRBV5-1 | CASSLDRPNTGELFF | TGCGCCAGCAGCTTGGACAGACCGAACACCGGGGAGCTGTTTTTT
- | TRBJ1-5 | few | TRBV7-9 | CASSHGGTGNQPQHF | TGTGCCAGCAGCCACGGGGGGACGGGGAATCAGCCCCAGCATTTT